This T cell receptor beta chain emerged from a study of T cells in Graves' hyperthyroidism and ophthalmopathy. RNA transcripts were the template for amplifying TCR beta CDR3 regions. HTBI primers were the set used in a first-round RT-PCR of the TCR CDR3. Via MiXCR, TCRdb re-called the multiplex PCR reads, giving one row per CDR3 protein. The sample consists of some 460,000 distinct CDR3 sequences, about a sixth of them appearing once. This clonotype was counted between two and nine times. The CDR3 length is 17 residues. The germline gives CDR1 SQVTM, CDR2 ANQGSEA. The V gene end was trimmed by 2 bases and the J gene end by 5 bases; junction bases not matched to a gene: 13.

Material: blood. The receptor comes from a woman between 18 and 30 years old with Graves' hyperthyroidism. The gene calls are TRBV29-1 and TRBJ2-5; 11 bases agree with TRBD2. This CDR3 is CSVEIAGGPGFRETQYF. In DNA, the CDR3 is TGCAGCGTTGAAATAGCGGGAGGGCCGGGATTTCGGGAGACCCAGTACTTC.